The present T cell receptor beta chain was sequenced within a study of cytomegalovirus exposure and HLA in healthy donors. Study results and limitations: A later analysis appeared to link common viral pathogens to several of the most significant clusters. Among TCR beta chains, those listed as cytomegalovirus-associated numbered over 150.

V gave up 2 bases and J gave up 5 bases; unmatched junction bases: 7. This CDR3 contains 14 residues. Germline values: CDR1 SGHRS, CDR2 YFSETQ. Researchers ran the PCR with 60 Vbeta and 13 Jbeta primers. Some clones are missing from TCRdb's copy, which holds only in-frame ones; the method was immunoSEQ multiplex PCR. The sample consists of some 87,000 clones, around 79% of them appearing once. This clone showed up just a few times. Its antigen is undetermined. Sequencing was performed on PBMCs. The sequence derives from a man aged 18 to 29 in good health and CMV-seropositive. The J gene is TRBJ2-7, the V gene TRBV5-1, with 7 bases lining up with TRBD2. CDR3 residues: CASSLELASHEQYF. In DNA form, the CDR3 reads TGCGCCAGCAGCTTAGAACTAGCGTCTCACGAGCAGTACTTC.